The 18 T cell receptor beta chains given below trace back to one sample, sequenced in a study of cytomegalovirus exposure and HLA in healthy donors. The PCR ran on 60 Vbeta and 13 Jbeta primers. Libraries were prepared by immunoSEQ multiplex PCR; TCRdb keeps only in-frame clonotypes and omits some of them. The sample lists roughly 200,000 clones; 75% to 80% were seen once. The sample consisted of PBMCs. The receptors come from a woman aged 30 to 39 in good health and CMV-seropositive.

The chain carries TRBV7-8 and TRBJ1-5, with 8 bases identical to TRBD1. Trimming at V came to 4 bases and at J to 6 bases, leaving 2 bases not matched to a gene. Germline V CDR1 and CDR2: SGHVS, FQNEAQ. The CDR3 contains 13 residues. CDR3 sequence (DNA): TGTGCCAGCAGCTGGACAGGGACTCAGCCCCAGCATTTT. It is translated as CASSWTGTQPQHF.

This clone has just a few counts. This chain links TRBV7-2 with TRBJ2-5; 10 bases are shared with TRBD2. Germline V gives CDR1 SGHTA, CDR2 FQGNSA. The length of the CDR3 is 15 residues. J gave up 2 bases and V 2 bases, and 2 bases lay outside the gene matches. CDR3 DNA: TGTGCCAGCAGCTTAACTAGCGGGACACAAGAGACCCAGTACTTC. Protein: CASSLTSGTQETQYF. The whole variable domain, remainder taken from reference TRBV7-2 and TRBJ2-5, is GAGVSQSPSNKVTEKGKDVELRCDPISGHTALYWYRQSLGQGLEFLIYFQGNSAPDKSGLPSDRFSAERTGGSVSTLTIQRTQQEDSAVYLCASSLTSGTQETQYFGPGTRLLVL.

The chain joins TRBV30 to TRBJ2-2; 9 bases line up with TRBD1. Losses at the gene ends were 4 bases for V and 3 bases for J; bases not matched to a gene: 6. The germline CDR1 and CDR2 sequences are GTSNPN and SVGIG (reference sequence). The CDR3 has 15 amino acids. This chain's CDR3 is CAWKTQGADTGELFF. The CDR3 coding sequence is TGTGCCTGGAAAACACAGGGGGCGGACACCGGGGAGCTGTTTTTT.

The chain uses TRBV4-2 and TRBJ2-3; 12 bases map to TRBD2. Germline assignment: CDR1 LGHNA and CDR2 YNFKEQ. Germline trimming cut 4 bases from V and 3 bases from J; bases unmatched to any gene: 11. The CDR3 length is 18 residues. The CDR3 DNA sequence: TGTGCCAGCAGCCCCCAGCCCCCCGGGACTAGCGGGACAGATACGCAGTATTTT. This sequence encodes CASSPQPPGTSGTDTQYF.

The rearrangement uses TRBV19 and TRBJ1-2; 8 bases fit TRBD1. The CDR3 runs 14 residues. Germline CDR1 is LNHDA and CDR2 is SQIVND (reference sequence). V lost 3 bases and J lost 7; bases outside the gene matches: 7. The CDR3 spells CASSMSSGGSGYTF. The CDR3 DNA reads as TGTGCCAGTAGTATGTCATCAGGGGGCTCTGGCTACACCTTC.

The rearrangement links TRBV7-2 to TRBJ1-5, with 7 bases aligning to TRBD1. The CDR3 length is 15 residues. V was clipped by 6 bases and J by 3 bases; unmatched bases: 8. Germline CDR1 reads SGHTA; CDR2 reads FQGNSA. CDR3 nucleotide sequence: TGTGCCAGCAGTGTTCGAGGGGGCCCCAATCAGCCCCAGCATTTT. It codes for CASSVRGGPNQPQHF.

The CDR3 sequence is CASSPISNRAGQPQHF. CDR3 nucleotides: TGTGCCAGCTCACCGATTTCGAACAGGGCTGGTCAGCCCCAGCATTTT. This chain links TRBV18 with TRBJ1-5, with D possibly TRBD1 on 6 matching bases. V lost 3 bases and J 6 bases, leaving 18 bases between the germline ends. In germline, CDR1 is KGHSH, CDR2 LQKENI. This CDR3 has 16 amino acids. The full variable domain, its missing parts supplied by reference TRBV18 and TRBJ1-5, is NAGVMQNPRHLVRRRGQEARLRCSPMKGHSHVYWYRQLPEEGLKFMVYLQKENIIDESGMPKERFSAEFPKEGPSILRIQQVVRGDSAAYFCASSPISNRAGQPQHFGDGTRLSIL.

The chain combines TRBV9 with TRBJ1-6; possibly TRBD1 for D (6 bases). Germline V gene lookup returns CDR1 SGDLS and CDR2 YYNGEE. With 0 bases removed from V and 7 bases from J, the gap between germline ends came to 11 bases. CDR3 length equals 15 residues. Here the CDR3 DNA reads TGTGCCAGCAGCGTAGAACAGGGTGGGAATTCACCCCTCCACTTT. Translation: CASSVEQGGNSPLHF.

The V call is TRBV28, the J call TRBJ2-7, with 12 bases fitting TRBD2. The germline V gene has CDR1 MDHEN and CDR2 SYDVKM. V was clipped by 5 bases and J by 7 bases; unmatched bases: 18. This CDR3 comprises 18 residues. CDR3 bases: TGTGCCAGCAGTCCACTACTAGCGGGGGGTGAATTTCTAGGAGAGCAGTACTTC. Translated: CASSPLLAGGEFLGEQYF.

This clone was detected once. The chain joins TRBV2 to TRBJ1-1; no reliable D call. Germline V gene sequence: CDR1 SNHLY, CDR2 FYNNEI. Trimming took off 3 bases at V and 4 bases at J, with 6 bases between the two ends. CDR3 size: 12 residues. CDR3: CASSDLGTEAFF. The CDR3 nucleotides read TGTGCCAGCAGTGATCTCGGCACTGAAGCTTTCTTT.

This chain links TRBV7-9 with TRBJ2-7, with 7 bases aligning to TRBD1. V dropped 5 bases and J dropped 6; count of bases not matched to a gene: 10. The germline CDR1 and CDR2 sequences are SEHNR and FQNEAQ (reference sequence). This CDR3 has 14 amino acids. The CDR3 DNA reads TGTGCCAGCAGCCCTCGGGACAGTCGGATCGAGCAGTACTTC. This sequence encodes CASSPRDSRIEQYF.

V and J are TRBV6-1 and TRBJ2-7; D perhaps matches TRBD1 (6 bases). CDR1 and CDR2 (germline): MNHNS, SASEGT. This CDR3 is 13 amino acids long. V was cut by 7 bases and J by 3 bases, with 13 bases left in between. CDR3 sequence: CASTRGRGYEQYF. In nucleotides, the CDR3 is TGTGCCAGCACCCGAGGCAGGGGCTACGAGCAGTACTTC.

V usage is TRBV30 and J usage is TRBJ1-6; no clear D. With 2 bases removed from V and 7 bases from J, the gap between germline ends came to 12 bases. This CDR3 is 14 amino acids long. The V gene's germline CDR1 is GTSNPN and CDR2 SVGIG (reference sequence). CDR3 protein: CAWSSGRGNSPLHF. CDR3 bases: TGTGCCTGGAGTTCTGGAAGAGGGAATTCACCCCTCCACTTT.

The rearrangement joins TRBV19 to TRBJ1-5, with D tentatively TRBD1 (5 bases). CDR1 and CDR2 (germline): LNHDA, SQIVND (reference sequence). The V gene lost 5 bases and the J gene lost 0 bases, with 8 bases spanning the gap. The CDR3 length is 14 residues. CDR3 in DNA: TGTGCCAGTAGTCCAGGGAATAGCAATCAGCCCCAGCATTTT. This gives the protein CASSPGNSNQPQHF. The full variable domain, in which reference TRBV19 and TRBJ1-5 provide the parts outside the CDR3, is DGGITQSPKYLFRKEGQNVTLSCEQNLNHDAMYWYRQDPGQGLRLIYYSQIVNDFQKGDIAEGYSVSREKKESFPLTVTSAQKNPTAFYLCASSPGNSNQPQHFGDGTRLSIL.

The genes are TRBV7-9 and TRBJ2-7; unclear D gene. Trimming removed 0 bases at V and 7 bases at J, with 7 bases between. The CDR3 has 12 residues. CDR1 is SEHNR, CDR2 FQNEAQ, per germline (reference sequence). CDR3 sequence (DNA): TGTGCCAGCAGCTTAGCCACGACTGAGCAGTACTTC. As protein: CASSLATTEQYF.

On this clone itself: A read error may produce the germline difference seen at one junction end. This rearrangement joins TRBV2 to TRBJ2-1, with D perhaps matching TRBD2 (5 bases). This CDR3 contains 14 residues. CDR1 and CDR2 (germline): SNHLY, FYNNEI. CDR3 sequence reads: CASSAASSDNEQFF. CDR3 nucleotide sequence: TGTGCCAGCAGTGCGGCTAGCTCCGACAATGAGCAGTTCTTC.

The chain links TRBV7-9 to TRBJ2-1; 9 positions agree with TRBD2. The CDR3 has 15 amino acids. The ends lost 1 base at V and 8 bases at J; junction bases unmatched: 6. The germline CDR1 and CDR2 sequences are SEHNR and FQNEAQ (reference sequence). The CDR3 DNA reads as TGTGCCAGCAGCTTAGGCGGGAGGGCCCTCGATGAGCAGTTCTTC. Residues: CASSLGGRALDEQFF.

V and J are TRBV5-6 and TRBJ2-5, with D perhaps TRBD2 (6 bases). CDR1 and CDR2 (germline): SGHDT, YYEEEE. The CDR3 covers 13 residues. Between the trimmed V and J ends, which lost 0 bases and 3 bases, there was a span of 6 bases. CDR3 in DNA: TGTGCCAGCAGCTTGGGGGGGGAAGAGACCCAGTACTTC. Translating gives CASSLGGEETQYF.